The T cell receptor (beta chain) under discussion was sequenced for a study of response to subunit inactivated influenza vaccine. Turning to this clonotype: The target antigen is unknown.

Whole-study findings and limits: New T cells are recruited in small numbers by each seasonal influenza vaccination, according to the authors' suggestion.

MiXCR, applied by TCRdb to the RT-PCR reads, yields one record per CDR3 protein. The data hold 450,000 to 500,000 distinct CDR3 sequences, with 9.5% to 12% observed a single time. The receptor's source is a man aged 45 to 65 who received an inactivated influenza vaccine. Sequenced here: PBMCs from blood, sampled about 40 days after vaccination.

CDR3 protein: CSADRGPNEQYF. The CDR3 nucleotides read TGCAGTGCTGACAGGGGCCCCAACGAGCAGTACTTC. The chain carries TRBV20-1 and TRBJ2-7, with 8 positions matching TRBD1. Germline CDR1 DFQATT, CDR2 SNEGSKA (reference sequence). V lost 5 bases, J lost 5 bases, and 5 bases stayed unmatched. The CDR3 loop spans 12 amino acids.